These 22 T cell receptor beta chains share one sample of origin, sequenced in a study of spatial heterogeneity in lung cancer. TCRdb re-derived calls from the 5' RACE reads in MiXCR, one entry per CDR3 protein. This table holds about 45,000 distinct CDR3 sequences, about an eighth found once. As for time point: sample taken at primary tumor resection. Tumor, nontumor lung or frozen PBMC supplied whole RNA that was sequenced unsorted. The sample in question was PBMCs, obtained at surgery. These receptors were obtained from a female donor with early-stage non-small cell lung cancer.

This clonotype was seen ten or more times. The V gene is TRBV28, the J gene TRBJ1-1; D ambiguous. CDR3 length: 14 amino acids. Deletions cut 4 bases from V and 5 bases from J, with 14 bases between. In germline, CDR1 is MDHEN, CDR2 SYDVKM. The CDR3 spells CASSSTGILTEAFF. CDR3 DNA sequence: TGTGCCAGCAGTTCAACCGGGATCCTGACTGAAGCTTTCTTT.

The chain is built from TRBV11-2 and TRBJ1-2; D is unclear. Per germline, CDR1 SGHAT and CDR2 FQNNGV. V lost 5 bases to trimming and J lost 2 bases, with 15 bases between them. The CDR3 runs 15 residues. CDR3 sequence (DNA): TGTGCCAGCAGCCCCTATATGGCGGGCAACTATGGCTACACCTTC. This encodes CASSPYMAGNYGYTF.

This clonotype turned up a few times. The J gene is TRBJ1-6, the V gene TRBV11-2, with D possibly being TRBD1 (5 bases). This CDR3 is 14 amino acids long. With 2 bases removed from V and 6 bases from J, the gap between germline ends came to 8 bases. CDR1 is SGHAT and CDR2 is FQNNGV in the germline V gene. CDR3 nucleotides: TGTGCCAGCAGCTTAAAGACAGCTAATTCACCCCTCCACTTT. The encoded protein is CASSLKTANSPLHF.

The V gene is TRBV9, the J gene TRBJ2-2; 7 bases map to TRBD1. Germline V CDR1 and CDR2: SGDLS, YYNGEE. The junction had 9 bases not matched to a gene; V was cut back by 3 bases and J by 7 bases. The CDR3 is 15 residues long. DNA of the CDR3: TGTGCCAGCAGCGCGGGACAGTTAATGGGCGGGGAGCTGTTTTTT. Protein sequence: CASSAGQLMGGELFF.

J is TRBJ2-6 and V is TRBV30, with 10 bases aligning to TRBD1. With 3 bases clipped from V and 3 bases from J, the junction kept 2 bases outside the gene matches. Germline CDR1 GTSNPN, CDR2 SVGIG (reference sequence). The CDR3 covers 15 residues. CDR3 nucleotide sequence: TGTGCCTGGAGGGGACAGGGGATTGGGGCCAACGTCCTGACTTTC. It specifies CAWRGQGIGANVLTF.

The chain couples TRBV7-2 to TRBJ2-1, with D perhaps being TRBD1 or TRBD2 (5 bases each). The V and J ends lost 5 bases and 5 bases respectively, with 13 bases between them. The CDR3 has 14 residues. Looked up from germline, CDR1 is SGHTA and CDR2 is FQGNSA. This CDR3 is CASSPGTLNNEQFF. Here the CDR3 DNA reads TGTGCCAGCAGCCCAGGGACGTTAAACAATGAGCAGTTCTTC.

The CDR3 DNA reads as TGCAGTGCTAGAGATATCAGCGGTGGTACCGGGGAGCTGTTTTTT. Protein: CSARDISGGTGELFF. The gene calls are TRBV20-1 and TRBJ2-2; a possible D gene is TRBD2 (5 bases). Germline values: CDR1 DFQATT, CDR2 SNEGSKA (reference sequence). The CDR3 has 15 residues. Trimming left V 0 bases short and J 5 bases short, with 13 bases between.

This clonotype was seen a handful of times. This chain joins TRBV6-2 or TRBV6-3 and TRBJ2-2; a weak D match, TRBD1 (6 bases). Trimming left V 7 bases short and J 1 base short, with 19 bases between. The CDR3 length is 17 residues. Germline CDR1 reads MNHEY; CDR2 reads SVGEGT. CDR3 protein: CASKPPAGTRNTGELFF. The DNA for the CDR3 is TGTGCCAGCAAACCTCCCGCCGGGACACGGAACACCGGGGAGCTGTTTTTT.

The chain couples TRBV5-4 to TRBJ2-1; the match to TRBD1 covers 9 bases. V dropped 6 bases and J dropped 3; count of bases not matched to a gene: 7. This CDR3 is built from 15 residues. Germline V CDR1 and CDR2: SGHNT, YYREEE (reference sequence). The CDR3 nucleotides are TGTGCCAGCACCTCGGACAGGGGCATCTACAATGAGCAGTTCTTC. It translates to CASTSDRGIYNEQFF.

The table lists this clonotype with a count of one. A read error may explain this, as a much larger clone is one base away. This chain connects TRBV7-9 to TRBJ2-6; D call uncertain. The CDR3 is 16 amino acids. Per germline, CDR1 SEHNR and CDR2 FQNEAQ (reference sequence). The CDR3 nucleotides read TGTGCCCGCAGCTTCCCTGTTCGCTCTGGGGCCAACGTCCTGACTTTC. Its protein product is CARSFPVRSGANVLTF.

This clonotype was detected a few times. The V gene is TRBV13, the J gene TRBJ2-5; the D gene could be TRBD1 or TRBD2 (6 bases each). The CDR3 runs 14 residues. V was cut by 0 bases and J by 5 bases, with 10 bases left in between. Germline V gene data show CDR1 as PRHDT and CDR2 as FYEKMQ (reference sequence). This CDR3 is CASSLGRGPETQYF. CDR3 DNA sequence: TGTGCCAGCAGCTTAGGCCGGGGGCCGGAGACCCAGTACTTC.

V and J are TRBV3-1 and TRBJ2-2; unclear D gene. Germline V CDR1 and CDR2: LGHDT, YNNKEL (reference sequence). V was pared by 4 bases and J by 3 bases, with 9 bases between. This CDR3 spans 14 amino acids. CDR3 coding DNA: TGTGCCAGCAGCCTGAAACCGGACACCGGGGAGCTGTTTTTT. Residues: CASSLKPDTGELFF. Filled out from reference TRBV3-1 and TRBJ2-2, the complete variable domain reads DTAVSQTPKYLVTQMGNDKSIKCEQNLGHDTMYWYKQDSKKFLKIMFSYNNKELIINETVPNRFSPKSPDKAHLNLHINSLELGDSAVYFCASSLKPDTGELFFGEGSRLTVL.

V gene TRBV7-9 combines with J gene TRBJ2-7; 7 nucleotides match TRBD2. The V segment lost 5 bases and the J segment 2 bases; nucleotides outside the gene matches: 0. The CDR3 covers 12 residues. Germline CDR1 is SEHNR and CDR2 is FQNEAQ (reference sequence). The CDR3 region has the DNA TGTGCCAGCAGCCGGGAGGCCTACGAGCAGTACTTC. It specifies CASSREAYEQYF.

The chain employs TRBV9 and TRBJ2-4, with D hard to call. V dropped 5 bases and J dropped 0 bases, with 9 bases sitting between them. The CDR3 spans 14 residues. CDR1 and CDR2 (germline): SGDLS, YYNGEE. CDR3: CASRGNLAKNIQYF. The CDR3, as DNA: TGTGCCAGCAGGGGGAACTTAGCCAAAAACATTCAGTACTTC.

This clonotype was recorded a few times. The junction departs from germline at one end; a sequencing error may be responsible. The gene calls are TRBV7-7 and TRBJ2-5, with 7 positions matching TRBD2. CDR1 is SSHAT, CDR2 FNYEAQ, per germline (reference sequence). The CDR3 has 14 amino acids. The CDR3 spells CASSLAASGETQYF. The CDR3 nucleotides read TGTGCTAGCAGCTTAGCGGCTAGCGGTGAGACCCAGTACTTC.

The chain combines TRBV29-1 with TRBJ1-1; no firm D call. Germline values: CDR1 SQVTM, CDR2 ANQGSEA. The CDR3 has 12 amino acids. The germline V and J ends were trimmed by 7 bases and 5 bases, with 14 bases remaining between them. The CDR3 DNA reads TGCAGCGCCACCCGGGGTAGAACTGAAGCTTTCTTT. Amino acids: CSATRGRTEAFF. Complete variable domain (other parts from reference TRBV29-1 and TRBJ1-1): SAVISQKPSRDICQRGTSLTIQCQVDSQVTMMFWYRQQPGQSLTLIATANQGSEATYESGFVIDKFPISRPNLTFSTLTVSNMSPEDSSIYLCSATRGRTEAFFGQGTRLTVV.

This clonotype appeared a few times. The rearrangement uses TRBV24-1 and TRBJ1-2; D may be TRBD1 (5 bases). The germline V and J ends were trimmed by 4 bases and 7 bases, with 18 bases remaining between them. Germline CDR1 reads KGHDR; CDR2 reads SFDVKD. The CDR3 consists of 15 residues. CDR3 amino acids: CATSETGAARSGYTF. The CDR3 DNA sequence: TGTGCCACCAGTGAGACCGGGGCTGCCAGATCTGGCTACACCTTC.

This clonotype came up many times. This CDR3 reads CASSLPAETYEQYF. CDR3 nucleotide sequence: TGTGCCAGCAGTTTACCGGCGGAGACCTACGAGCAGTACTTC. V and J are TRBV28 and TRBJ2-7; D gene unclear. This CDR3 is built from 14 residues. The V gene lost 2 bases and the J gene lost 2 bases, with 10 bases spanning the gap. Germline values: CDR1 MDHEN, CDR2 SYDVKM. The full variable domain, its missing parts supplied by reference TRBV28 and TRBJ2-7, is DVKVTQSSRYLVKRTGEKVFLECVQDMDHENMFWYRQDPGLGLRLIYFSYDVKMKEKGDIPEGYSVSREKKERFSLILESASTNQTSMYLCASSLPAETYEQYFGPGTRLTVT.

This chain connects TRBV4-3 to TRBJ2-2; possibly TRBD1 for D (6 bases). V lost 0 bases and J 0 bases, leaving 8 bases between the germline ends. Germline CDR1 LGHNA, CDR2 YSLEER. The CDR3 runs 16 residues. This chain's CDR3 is CASSQDRTANTGELFF. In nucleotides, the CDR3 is TGCGCCAGCAGCCAAGATCGGACAGCGAACACCGGGGAGCTGTTTTTT.

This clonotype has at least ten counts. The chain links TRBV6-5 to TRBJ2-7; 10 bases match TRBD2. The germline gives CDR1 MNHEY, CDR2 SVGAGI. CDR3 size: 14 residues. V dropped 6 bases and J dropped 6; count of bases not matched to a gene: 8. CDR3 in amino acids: CASSLAGAVPEQYF. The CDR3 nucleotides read TGTGCCAGCAGCCTAGCGGGGGCCGTTCCCGAGCAGTACTTC.

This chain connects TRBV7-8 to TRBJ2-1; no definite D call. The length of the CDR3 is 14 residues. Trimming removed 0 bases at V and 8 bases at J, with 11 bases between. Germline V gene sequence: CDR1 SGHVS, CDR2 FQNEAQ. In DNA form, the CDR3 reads TGTGCCAGCAGCTTAGCGTTGGGTCGCGATGAGCAGTTCTTC. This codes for CASSLALGRDEQFF.

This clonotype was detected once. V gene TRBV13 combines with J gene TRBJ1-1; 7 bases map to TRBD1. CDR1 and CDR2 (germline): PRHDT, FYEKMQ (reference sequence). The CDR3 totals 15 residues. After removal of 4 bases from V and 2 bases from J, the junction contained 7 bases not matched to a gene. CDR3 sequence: CASSSQHRGNTEAFF. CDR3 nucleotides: TGTGCCAGCAGCTCTCAGCACAGGGGAAACACTGAAGCTTTCTTT.